These 28 T cell receptor beta chains originate from one sample sequenced in a study of blood T cell repertoires in COVID-19. The data were produced by immunoSEQ multiplex PCR, yet TCRdb's version contains in-frame clones alone and is incomplete. The top ten hold about 40% of the sample, which has around 47,000 clones, about 86% seen once. The sequenced sample was peripheral blood. These receptors were obtained from a human donor in a cohort sampled during active COVID-19.

The V and J genes are TRBV16 and TRBJ2-2, with 9 bases identical to TRBD1. V lost 8 bases to trimming and J lost 7 bases; unmatched junction nucleotides: 14. CDR1 is KGHSY, CDR2 FQNENV, per germline. The length of the CDR3 is 16 residues. The CDR3 spells CASPPIQGAVDGELFF. The CDR3 DNA is TGTGCCAGCCCTCCCATACAGGGGGCTGTGGACGGGGAGCTGTTTTTT.

The chain couples TRBV7-8 to TRBJ2-1, with 16 bases lining up with TRBD2. J lost 1 base, V lost 5 bases, and 17 bases had no gene match. This CDR3 is built from 22 residues. Germline V lookup: CDR1 SGHVS, CDR2 FQNEAQ. CDR3: CASSLTKKGLAGGPQSYNEQFF. Written as DNA, the CDR3 is TGTGCCAGCAGCCTCACGAAAAAGGGACTAGCGGGGGGGCCCCAATCCTACAATGAGCAGTTCTTC.

The chain is built from TRBV5-1 and TRBJ1-6; 7 positions agree with TRBD1. Trimming took 0 bases from V and 3 from J; bases not matched to a gene: 12. This CDR3 spans 19 amino acids. Germline V gives CDR1 SGHRS, CDR2 YFSETQ. In DNA form, the CDR3 reads TGCGCCAGCAGCTTGGACGTGGCAGGGGGGAATATCTATAATTCACCCCTCCACTTT. Protein product: CASSLDVAGGNIYNSPLHF.

V and J are TRBV19 and TRBJ1-3; TRBD1 is a possible D gene (6 bases). The CDR3 is 15 residues long. Germline CDR1 LNHDA, CDR2 SQIVND (reference sequence). V was clipped by 7 bases and J by 4 bases, with 17 bases between them. This CDR3 reads CASTSGQNFGNTIYF. For the CDR3, the DNA is TGTGCCAGTACCTCCGGACAGAATTTCGGAAACACCATATATTTT.

This chain joins TRBV6-5 and TRBJ2-5; 7 positions match TRBD2. The germline CDR1 and CDR2 sequences are MNHEY and SVGAGI. The CDR3 runs 15 residues. With V trimmed by 5 bases and J by 5 bases, 11 bases remained unmatched. CDR3 sequence: CASSTRDFGRETQYF. The CDR3 coding sequence is TGTGCCAGCAGTACCCGGGACTTCGGGAGGGAGACCCAGTACTTC.

The V call is TRBV7-8, the J call TRBJ2-7, with TRBD2 as a possible D gene (5 bases). Trimming pared 5 bases from V and 5 bases from J, leaving 10 bases between. This CDR3 contains 12 residues. Germline V CDR1 and CDR2: SGHVS, FQNEAQ. This CDR3 is CASSRAGDEQYF. CDR3 nucleotides: TGTGCCAGCAGCCGAGCCGGGGACGAGCAGTACTTC.

The chain carries TRBV5-4 and TRBJ1-3; possible D gene TRBD1, 6 bases. The CDR3 extends over 14 amino acids. Germline V gene data show CDR1 as SGHNT and CDR2 as YYREEE (reference sequence). Trimming left V 7 bases short and J 4 bases short, with 15 bases between. The CDR3 nucleotides are TGTGCCAGCGGGGGCCTCGCTGACGGAAACACCATATATTTT. Translating gives CASGGLADGNTIYF.

This rearrangement joins TRBV18 to TRBJ2-1; 11 bases are shared with TRBD1. Per germline, CDR1 KGHSH and CDR2 LQKENI. Unmatched junction bases numbered 5, after V lost 5 bases and J lost 5 bases. The CDR3 runs to 15 residues. CDR3 protein: CASSTGTGGNNEQFF. The CDR3, as DNA: TGTGCCAGCTCAACTGGGACAGGGGGAAACAATGAGCAGTTCTTC. Drawing the rest from reference TRBV18 and TRBJ2-1, the complete variable domain is NAGVMQNPRHLVRRRGQEARLRCSPMKGHSHVYWYRQLPEEGLKFMVYLQKENIIDESGMPKERFSAEFPKEGPSILRIQQVVRGDSAAYFCASSTGTGGNNEQFFGPGTRLTVL.

The V and J genes are TRBV3-1 (or the pseudogene TRBV3-2) and TRBJ2-1, with a weak D call TRBD2 (5 bases). The V gene's germline CDR1 is LGHDT and CDR2 YNNKEL (reference sequence). Deletions cut 1 base from V and 10 bases from J, with 11 bases between. CDR3 size: 13 residues. The CDR3 loop reads CASSQVEDAEQFF. The CDR3 DNA follows: TGTGCCAGCAGCCAAGTGGAGGACGCAGAGCAGTTCTTC.

The chain uses TRBV4-1 and TRBJ2-3, with TRBD1 matching 7 bases. This CDR3 is 18 amino acids long. J lost 0 bases, V lost 0 bases, and 9 bases had no gene match. Germline lookup yields CDR1 MGHRA and CDR2 YSYEKL. The CDR3 DNA follows: TGCGCCAGCAGCCAAGATCCCGGACAGGCCACTAGCACAGATACGCAGTATTTT. Protein: CASSQDPGQATSTDTQYF.

Written as DNA, the CDR3 is TGTGCCTGGAGTGGGTGGACAGGGGACCGTGGAAACACCATATATTTT. It yields the protein CAWSGWTGDRGNTIYF. The rearrangement uses TRBV30 and TRBJ1-3; TRBD1 matches 9 bases. Germline V lookup: CDR1 GTSNPN, CDR2 SVGIG (reference sequence). The CDR3 loop spans 16 amino acids. Trimming at V came to 1 base and at J to 3 bases, leaving 7 bases not matched to a gene.

This chain joins TRBV6-2 or TRBV6-3 and TRBJ2-5; TRBD1 aligns across 12 bases. After removal of 6 bases from V and 5 bases from J, the junction contained 7 bases not matched to a gene. The CDR3 runs 15 residues. Per the germline V gene, CDR1 is MNHEY and CDR2 is SVGEGT. CDR3 nucleotides: TGTGCCAGCAGCTCCGGGACAGGGGGCTCGGAGACCCAGTACTTC. Translated, it gives CASSSGTGGSETQYF.

This clone was counted a few times. The chain uses TRBV13 and TRBJ1-5, with no clear D. The CDR3 has 12 residues. Germline V gene lookup returns CDR1 PRHDT and CDR2 FYEKMQ (reference sequence). V gave up 3 bases and J gave up 4 bases, with 4 bases separating them. The DNA of the CDR3 is TGTGCCAGCAGCTTGCAGAATCAGCCCCAGCATTTT. Encoded protein: CASSLQNQPQHF.

The chain recombines TRBV7-2 with TRBJ2-5, with D maybe TRBD2 (5 bases). CDR3 size: 16 residues. The V end lost 0 bases, the J end lost 4 bases, and 15 bases lay between the germline ends. The germline V gene encodes CDR1 SGHTA and CDR2 FQGNSA. The DNA of the CDR3 is TGTGCCAGCAGCTTAGCGACGGGATTCGTGGCAGAGACCCAGTACTTC. Its protein is CASSLATGFVAETQYF.

At least ten counts were recorded for this clone. This chain joins TRBV19 and TRBJ1-1; D remains ambiguous. Germline V gene data show CDR1 as LNHDA and CDR2 as SQIVND (reference sequence). The V gene lost 4 bases and the J gene lost 3 bases, with 15 bases spanning the gap. CDR3 size: 15 residues. The CDR3 is CASSRAKTLDTEAFF. DNA of the CDR3: TGTGCCAGTAGTAGGGCTAAGACATTGGACACTGAAGCTTTCTTT.

The rearrangement uses TRBV5-6 and TRBJ1-2, with D possibly TRBD1 on 5 matching bases. Germline CDR1 is SGHDT and CDR2 is YYEEEE. The V gene lost 4 bases and the J gene lost 3 bases, with 19 bases spanning the gap. This CDR3 is 16 amino acids long. The CDR3 nucleotides read TGTGCCAGCAGCCCAACCTCCCCACGGGACTACTATGGCTACACCTTC. Translating it yields CASSPTSPRDYYGYTF.

The rearrangement links TRBV4-1 to TRBJ2-7; perhaps TRBD2 as D (5 bases). Germline values: CDR1 MGHRA, CDR2 YSYEKL. CDR3 length equals 13 residues. Trimming took 0 bases from V and 9 from J, leaving 12 bases between them. CDR3: CASSQDRGLVQYF. The CDR3 coding sequence is TGCGCCAGCAGCCAAGATCGAGGGCTAGTGCAGTACTTC.

This chain joins TRBV5-1 and TRBJ2-7; perhaps TRBD1 as D (6 bases). CDR1 is SGHRS and CDR2 is YFSETQ in the germline V gene. Trimming shortened V by 1 base and J by 5 bases, and 10 bases separated the two germline ends. The length of the CDR3 is 13 residues. CDR3 region: CASSLTGFDEQYF. The CDR3, as DNA: TGCGCCAGCAGCTTGACAGGGTTCGACGAGCAGTACTTC.

The genes are TRBV12-3 or TRBV12-4 and TRBJ1-1; D not resolved. V was trimmed by 5 bases and J by 6 bases, leaving 10 bases between them. The CDR3 is 12 residues long. The CDR3 loop is CASSPPGSEAFF. CDR3 nucleotide sequence: TGTGCCAGCAGTCCCCCGGGATCTGAAGCTTTCTTT.

The rearrangement links TRBV24-1 to TRBJ2-2; D gene unclear. V lost 2 bases and J 0 bases, leaving 9 bases between the germline ends. The CDR3 is made up of 16 amino acids. Germline CDR1 and CDR2: KGHDR and SFDVKD. The CDR3 region has the DNA TGTGCCACCAGTGATTCCGACACTGCGAACACCGGGGAGCTGTTTTTT. It codes for CATSDSDTANTGELFF.

The chain combines TRBV28 with TRBJ2-7, with D possibly being TRBD2 (6 bases). Germline assignment: CDR1 MDHEN and CDR2 SYDVKM. V lost 5 bases and J lost 0, with 17 bases in between. The CDR3 totals 16 residues. The CDR3 here is CASSPSSRLGSYEQYV. The CDR3 region has the DNA TGTGCCAGCAGTCCTTCCTCGAGACTAGGCTCCTACGAGCAGTACGTC.

This clone has only one observation. This chain joins TRBV5-4 and TRBJ1-4; the match to TRBD1 covers 8 bases. The CDR3 has 15 residues. Losses at the gene ends were 0 bases for V and 8 bases for J; bases not matched to a gene: 6. Germline V gene data show CDR1 as SGHNT and CDR2 as YYREEE (reference sequence). The CDR3 region is CASSLDGQGREKLFF. The CDR3 bases are TGTGCCAGCAGCTTGGATGGACAGGGTAGAGAAAAACTGTTTTTT.

The chain recombines TRBV5-1 with TRBJ2-7; 14 bases align to TRBD2. CDR1 is SGHRS, CDR2 YFSETQ, per germline. This CDR3 is 17 amino acids long. Trimming cost V 4 bases and J 4 bases; bases outside gene matches: 10. CDR3 bases: TGCGCCAGCAGCCCTGGACTAGCGGGGGGATCCGGTTACGAGCAGTACTTC. It translates to CASSPGLAGGSGYEQYF.

This clone was picked up a small number of times. V and J are TRBV5-1 and TRBJ1-5; possibly TRBD1 for D (6 bases). V was trimmed by 0 bases and J by 5 bases, leaving 9 bases between them. The CDR3 extends over 14 amino acids. The V gene's germline CDR1 is SGHRS and CDR2 YFSETQ. In DNA form, the CDR3 reads TGCGCCAGCAGCTTGGGGCAGGGGTATCAGCCCCAGCATTTT. It is translated as CASSLGQGYQPQHF.

The rearrangement links TRBV7-9 to TRBJ2-5; D uncertain. This CDR3 has 14 amino acids. The ends were cut back, 7 bases at V and 5 bases at J, with 17 bases in the middle. Germline V gives CDR1 SEHNR, CDR2 FQNEAQ (reference sequence). The CDR3 here is CASTLIGPPETQYF. DNA of the CDR3: TGTGCCAGCACCCTCATTGGCCCCCCGGAGACCCAGTACTTC.

The J gene is TRBJ1-2, the V gene TRBV5-1; the match to TRBD1 covers 7 bases. Germline CDR1 is SGHRS and CDR2 is YFSETQ. The V and J ends lost 5 bases and 2 bases, in that order; junction bases with no gene match: 6. This CDR3 comprises 14 residues. Here the CDR3 DNA reads TGCGCCAGCAGTCCCCTCAGGGGGAACTATGGCTACACCTTC. Translating it yields CASSPLRGNYGYTF.

The chain links TRBV7-2 to TRBJ2-2; perhaps TRBD2 as D (5 bases). Trimming left V 5 bases short and J 6 bases short, with 13 bases between. Germline CDR1 reads SGHTA; CDR2 reads FQGNSA. This CDR3 is built from 14 residues. The CDR3 region is CASSPRGGAGELFF. CDR3 coding DNA: TGTGCCAGCAGCCCCCGGGGTGGAGCCGGGGAGCTGTTTTTT.

V gene TRBV9 combines with J gene TRBJ1-2, with no clear D. The CDR3 runs 12 residues. Germline V gene sequence: CDR1 SGDLS, CDR2 YYNGEE. V lost 4 bases to trimming and J lost 7 bases, with 11 bases between them. CDR3 in amino acids: CASSQSGGGYTF. The CDR3 nucleotides read TGTGCCAGCAGCCAAAGCGGTGGTGGCTACACCTTC.